The present T cell receptor (beta chain) was sequenced within a study of OX40 agonist ivuxolimab in advanced cancers. Study-wide context: A male proportion of 70% to 90% was recorded, with mean age approximately 56 years and range roughly 23 to 79. Points from the study as a whole: Expanded peripheral T-cell antigen specificity went undetermined.

J lost 0 bases, V lost 7 bases, and 8 bases had no gene match. This CDR3 has 14 amino acids. Germline assignment: CDR1 SQVTM and CDR2 ANQGSEA. This clone was recorded only once. The antigen remains undetermined. Some clones are missing from TCRdb's copy, which holds only in-frame ones; the method was immunoSEQ multiplex PCR. This sample has some 25,000 clones, with about four fifths found just once. This sequence originates from an adult with an advanced solid tumor such as melanoma, head and neck, liver or kidney cancer. Sequencing used CD4+ or CD8+ T cells sorted from blood, obtained in a trial of the OX40 agonist ivuxolimab. This sequence joins TRBV29-1 and TRBJ2-7; 8 nucleotides align to TRBD1. The DNA of the CDR3 is TGCAGCGCAAAGACAGGGGAGAGCTCCTACGAGCAGTACTTC. Translation gives CSAKTGESSYEQYF.